What follows are 5 T cell receptor beta chains derived from one specimen sequenced in a study of vaccination and CD4 T cells after COVID-19. Treatment in this sample: approximately 9-day PBMC culture with coronavirus spike peptide pools or control peptides (ViraFEST assay). The study sequenced cultured CD4+ T cell DNA using the Oncomine TCR Beta short-read assay. TCRdb re-called the PCR reads through MiXCR, storing one row per CDR3 protein. The repertoire holds about 14,000 distinct CDR3 sequences, with around 50% as singletons. These receptors have no identified antigens. The specimen sequenced was CD4+ T cells from blood, cultured in vitro. The source of these receptors is a human donor who had recovered from COVID-19.

V usage is TRBV20-1 and J usage is TRBJ2-5; maybe TRBD2 (7 bases). The CDR3 loop spans 13 amino acids. Per germline, CDR1 DFQATT and CDR2 SNEGSKA (reference sequence). V lost 6 bases, J lost 2 bases, and 13 bases lay in between. The CDR3 protein is CSAAGQTQETQYF. CDR3 nucleotides: TGCAGTGCAGCGGGACAAACACAAGAGACCCAGTACTTC.

This clonotype is a singleton in its sample. V gene TRBV20-1 combines with J gene TRBJ2-7, with TRBD2 identical over 9 bases. The CDR3 has 15 amino acids. CDR1 is DFQATT and CDR2 is SNEGSKA in the germline V gene (reference sequence). J was trimmed by 5 bases and V by 5 bases; bases with no gene match: 13. CDR3 nucleotide sequence: TGCAGTGCTGGGGGATTAGCGGGAGCGAGGGACGAGCAGTACTTC. Translating it yields CSAGGLAGARDEQYF.

The rearrangement uses TRBV5-5 and TRBJ2-3; D not certain. Germline CDR1 SGHKS, CDR2 YYEKEE (reference sequence). The CDR3 contains 15 residues. V gave up 0 bases and J gave up 4 bases, with 12 bases separating them. CDR3 coding DNA: TGTGCCAGCAGCTTGGGGCCCCACGACGCAGATACGCAGTATTTT. Residues: CASSLGPHDADTQYF.

The gene calls are TRBV20-1 and TRBJ2-3, with D maybe TRBD2 (6 bases). The CDR3 extends over 11 amino acids. Trimming pared 6 bases from V and 12 bases from J, leaving 16 bases between. The V gene's germline CDR1 is DFQATT and CDR2 SNEGSKA (reference sequence). CDR3 sequence (DNA): TGCAGTGCCCTCCCGGGAGCCAATCAGTATTTT. Translating it yields CSALPGANQYF.

This clonotype showed up just a few times. The chain combines TRBV30 with TRBJ2-5; no definite D call. CDR1 is GTSNPN, CDR2 SVGIG, per germline (reference sequence). This CDR3 is 12 amino acids long. V was pared by 0 bases and J by 5 bases, with 7 bases between. The CDR3, as DNA: TGTGCCTGGAGTGTATCTTCGGAGACCCAGTACTTC. Amino acid sequence: CAWSVSSETQYF. The full variable domain, with the rest looked up from reference TRBV30 and TRBJ2-5, is SQTIHQWPATLVQPVGSPLSLECTVEGTSNPNLYWYRQAAGRGLQLLFYSVGIGQISSEVPQNLSASRPQDRQFILSSKKLLLSDSGFYLCAWSVSSETQYFGPGTRLLVL.